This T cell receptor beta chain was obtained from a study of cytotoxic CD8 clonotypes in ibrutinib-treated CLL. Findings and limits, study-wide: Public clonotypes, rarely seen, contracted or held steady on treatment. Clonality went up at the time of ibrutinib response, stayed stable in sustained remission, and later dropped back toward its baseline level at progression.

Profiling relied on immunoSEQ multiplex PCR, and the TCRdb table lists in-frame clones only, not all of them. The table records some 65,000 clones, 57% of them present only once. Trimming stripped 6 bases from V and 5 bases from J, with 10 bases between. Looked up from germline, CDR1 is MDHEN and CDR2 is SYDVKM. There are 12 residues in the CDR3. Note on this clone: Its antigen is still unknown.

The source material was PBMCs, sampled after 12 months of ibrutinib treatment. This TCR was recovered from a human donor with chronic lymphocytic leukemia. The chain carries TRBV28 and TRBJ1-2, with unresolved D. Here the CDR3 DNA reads TGTGCCAGCAGAAACCCAAATTATGGCTACACCTTC. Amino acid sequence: CASRNPNYGYTF.